The 21 T cell receptor beta chains below were found in one sample sequenced in a study of blood T cell repertoires in COVID-19. Method: immunoSEQ multiplex PCR; TCRdb's copy keeps in-frame clones and lacks some. The data show roughly 140,000 clones, around four fifths seen once. Sequenced input: peripheral blood. These receptors all stem from a woman in her thirties or forties with active or convalescent COVID-19.

This chain connects TRBV10-2 to TRBJ1-2; no firm D call. Looked up from germline, CDR1 is WSHSY and CDR2 is SAAADI. This CDR3 contains 11 residues. The V end lost 2 bases, the J end lost 13 bases, and 11 bases lay between the germline ends. The DNA of the CDR3 is TGCGCCAGCAGTGAGCAGGCTATATTCACCTTC. This encodes CASSEQAIFTF.

V usage is TRBV10-3 and J usage is TRBJ1-1, with D unresolved. V was trimmed by 7 bases and J by 4 bases, leaving 16 bases between them. Germline loops: CDR1 ENHRY, CDR2 SYGVKD. CDR3 length equals 14 residues. CDR3 bases: TGTGCCATCATGGTGGCAGCTTCGGGCACTGAAGCTTTCTTT. Translating gives CAIMVAASGTEAFF.

The gene calls are TRBV4-1 and TRBJ2-3; weak D call: TRBD2 (5 bases). This CDR3 contains 13 residues. The V gene's germline CDR1 is MGHRA and CDR2 YSYEKL. The V gene lost 4 bases and the J gene lost 4 bases, with 9 bases spanning the gap. CDR3 DNA: TGCGCCAGCAGCCCCCCGAGGGCAGATACGCAGTATTTT. As protein: CASSPPRADTQYF.

The chain recombines TRBV5-1 with TRBJ1-2; TRBD1 might be the D (6 bases). Trimming took 0 bases from V and 8 from J, leaving 14 bases between them. CDR1 and CDR2 (germline): SGHRS, YFSETQ. The CDR3 runs to 14 residues. The CDR3 protein is CASSLGAGVEGYTF. CDR3 nucleotides: TGCGCCAGCAGCTTGGGGGCAGGGGTGGAAGGCTACACCTTC.

The rearrangement uses TRBV3-1 (or the pseudogene TRBV3-2) and TRBJ1-2; TRBD1 is a possible D gene (6 bases). From germline, CDR1 is LGHDT and CDR2 YNNKEL (reference sequence). Trimming cost V 3 bases and J 7 bases, with 18 bases left between them. The CDR3 has 15 residues. The CDR3 protein is CASSHLIVGASGYTF. The CDR3 DNA reads TGTGCCAGCAGCCACCTGATCGTGGGGGCATCTGGCTACACCTTC.

V is TRBV30 and J is TRBJ2-3; 7 positions match TRBD1. V shed 0 bases and J 10 bases; nucleotides not matched to a gene: 13. CDR3 length: 15 residues. In germline, CDR1 is GTSNPN, CDR2 SVGIG (reference sequence). The CDR3 nucleotides are TGTGCCTGGAGTGTACAGGGTACTATAACAGGGGCGCAGTATTTT. Translation: CAWSVQGTITGAQYF. The full variable domain, rest sourced from reference TRBV30 and TRBJ2-3, is SQTIHQWPATLVQPVGSPLSLECTVEGTSNPNLYWYRQAAGRGLQLLFYSVGIGQISSEVPQNLSASRPQDRQFILSSKKLLLSDSGFYLCAWSVQGTITGAQYFGPGTRLTVL.

The chain is built from TRBV5-1 and TRBJ2-3; 10 nucleotides match TRBD2. The CDR3 totals 15 residues. After removal of 6 bases from V and 2 bases from J, the junction contained 6 bases not matched to a gene. The germline gives CDR1 SGHRS, CDR2 YFSETQ. The CDR3 reads CASKTSGDPTDTQYF. DNA for the CDR3: TGCGCCAGCAAAACTAGCGGGGACCCCACAGATACGCAGTATTTT.

The rearrangement joins TRBV4-2 to TRBJ1-1; D ambiguous. Germline CDR1 and CDR2: LGHNA and YNFKEQ. V was shortened by 0 bases and J by 5 bases, with 10 bases between the two germline ends. This CDR3 has 14 amino acids. The chain's CDR3 is CASSQDASVTEAFF. The CDR3 coding sequence is TGTGCCAGCAGCCAAGACGCCTCAGTGACTGAAGCTTTCTTT.

The chain has TRBV27 and TRBJ1-1, with D possibly TRBD1 on 5 matching bases. V was cut by 6 bases and J by 1 base, with 9 bases left in between. This CDR3 spans 13 amino acids. Per germline, CDR1 MNHEY and CDR2 SMNVEV (reference sequence). CDR3: CASSHGQNTEAFF. CDR3 sequence (DNA): TGTGCCAGCAGCCATGGACAGAACACTGAAGCTTTCTTT.

The genes are TRBV29-1 and TRBJ1-2, with a possible D match to TRBD1 (6 bases). Germline loops: CDR1 SQVTM, CDR2 ANQGSEA. Trimming removed 4 bases from V and 0 bases from J, with 12 bases in between. This CDR3 has 14 amino acids. The CDR3: CSVVRDTANYGYTF. CDR3 sequence (DNA): TGCAGCGTTGTTCGGGACACAGCTAACTATGGCTACACCTTC.

V and J are TRBV28 and TRBJ1-5; 10 bases match TRBD1. The CDR3 spans 19 residues. The V and J ends lost 6 bases and 9 bases, in that order; junction bases with no gene match: 23. The germline V gene has CDR1 MDHEN and CDR2 SYDVKM. CDR3 region: CASSRSGTGDWANHWPQHF. The DNA for the CDR3 is TGTGCCAGCAGCCGGTCCGGGACAGGGGATTGGGCCAATCATTGGCCCCAGCATTTT.

The chain has TRBV19 and TRBJ2-4, with 8 positions matching TRBD1. Germline CDR1 and CDR2: LNHDA and SQIVND (reference sequence). The CDR3 totals 17 residues. Trimming took 3 bases from V and 4 from J; bases not matched to a gene: 11. The CDR3 sequence: CASSILGQGSQKNIQYF. The CDR3 coding sequence is TGTGCCAGTAGTATTCTAGGACAGGGATCCCAAAAAAACATTCAGTACTTC.

This chain links TRBV6-1 with TRBJ2-7, with a tentative D call TRBD2 (5 bases). V was shortened by 2 bases and J by 8 bases, with 13 bases between the two germline ends. Germline CDR1 reads MNHNS; CDR2 reads SASEGT. This CDR3 has 13 amino acids. The CDR3 spells CASSELGSGKQYF. In DNA, the CDR3 is TGTGCCAGCAGTGAACTGGGGAGCGGAAAGCAGTACTTC.

The V call is TRBV4-3, the J call TRBJ2-2; tentatively, D is TRBD1 (5 bases). V was clipped by 0 bases and J by 3 bases, with 17 bases between them. This CDR3 region has 18 residues. The germline V gene encodes CDR1 LGHNA and CDR2 YSLEER. CDR3 nucleotides: TGCGCCAGCAGCCAAGATCTGACACAGGTTGGGGACACCGGGGAGCTGTTTTTT. This codes for CASSQDLTQVGDTGELFF.

The V gene is TRBV23-1, the J gene TRBJ1-1; a possible D gene is TRBD1 (5 bases). TRBV23-1 is recorded as an ORF, its role being uncertain. The V end lost 2 bases, the J end lost 0 bases, and 7 bases lay between the germline ends. CDR3 length: 14 residues. The CDR3 nucleotides are TGCGCCAGCAGTCAAGGACACCTGAACACTGAAGCTTTCTTT. Translation gives CASSQGHLNTEAFF.

This sequence joins TRBV28 and TRBJ1-2; 7 nucleotides line up with TRBD1. CDR3 length: 14 amino acids. V gave up 2 bases and J gave up 4 bases; unmatched junction bases: 4. Germline CDR1 and CDR2: MDHEN and SYDVKM. The chain's CDR3 is CASSLPRTGYGYTF. DNA for the CDR3: TGTGCCAGCAGTTTACCCAGGACAGGCTATGGCTACACCTTC.

The chain links TRBV21-1 to TRBJ1-5; the table gives TRBD1 as D, unverified against the DNA. TRBV21-1 is a listed pseudogene. The CDR3 contains 16 residues. The CDR3, as DNA: TGTGCCAGCAGCAAAGGCCCAGGGGGCGAGGGTCAGCCCCAGCATTTT. Its protein is CASSKGPGGEGQPQHF.

The rearrangement joins TRBV5-1 to TRBJ2-3; 8 positions match TRBD2. This CDR3 spans 15 amino acids. Germline CDR1 SGHRS, CDR2 YFSETQ. Unmatched junction bases numbered 4, after V lost 0 bases and J lost 4 bases. The CDR3: CASSLEGLGSDTQYF. CDR3 DNA: TGCGCCAGCAGCTTGGAGGGACTAGGGTCAGATACGCAGTATTTT.

V and J are TRBV6-6 and TRBJ2-1; D is possibly TRBD2 (5 bases). V was cut by 6 bases and J by 2 bases, with 14 bases left in between. CDR3 length: 15 amino acids. The germline gives CDR1 MNHNY, CDR2 SVGAGI (reference sequence). CDR3 sequence (DNA): TGTGCCAGCAGACCCCCTGAGGGCACCTACAATGAGCAGTTCTTC. It translates to CASRPPEGTYNEQFF.

CDR3: CASSKPGTGSYEQYF. CDR3 DNA sequence: TGTGCCAGCAGCAAGCCCGGGACAGGGTCCTACGAGCAGTACTTC. The J gene is TRBJ2-7, the V gene TRBV7-2; 9 bases are a match to TRBD1. V shed 5 bases and J 1 base; nucleotides not matched to a gene: 6. The CDR3 contains 15 residues. The V gene's germline CDR1 is SGHTA and CDR2 FQGNSA.

This chain links TRBV5-1 with TRBJ2-5; a possible D gene is TRBD1 (5 bases). Trimming pared 0 bases from V and 2 bases from J, leaving 8 bases between. The CDR3 loop spans 14 amino acids. Germline CDR1 is SGHRS and CDR2 is YFSETQ. CDR3 sequence (DNA): TGCGCCAGCAGCTTGGGGACATATCAAGAGACCCAGTACTTC. Encoded protein: CASSLGTYQETQYF.